What follows is one TCR beta chain and its context. This entry comes from a study of blood T cell repertoires in COVID-19. The table came from immunoSEQ multiplex PCR; TCRdb's copy has only in-frame clones and leaves some out. Counted here are around 93,000 clones, 85% to 90% occurring once; the ten biggest clones make up 15% to 19%. What was sequenced was peripheral blood. The source is a human donor in a cohort sampled during active COVID-19.

CDR3 coding DNA: TGTGCCAGCAGCCTGACTGATAACCTCTATGGCTACACCTTC. Translation gives CASSLTDNLYGYTF. This rearrangement joins TRBV11-2 to TRBJ1-2, with no clear D. Germline CDR1 is SGHAT and CDR2 is FQNNGV. The V end was cut by 5 bases, the J end by 4 bases, with 14 bases between. The CDR3 runs 14 residues.